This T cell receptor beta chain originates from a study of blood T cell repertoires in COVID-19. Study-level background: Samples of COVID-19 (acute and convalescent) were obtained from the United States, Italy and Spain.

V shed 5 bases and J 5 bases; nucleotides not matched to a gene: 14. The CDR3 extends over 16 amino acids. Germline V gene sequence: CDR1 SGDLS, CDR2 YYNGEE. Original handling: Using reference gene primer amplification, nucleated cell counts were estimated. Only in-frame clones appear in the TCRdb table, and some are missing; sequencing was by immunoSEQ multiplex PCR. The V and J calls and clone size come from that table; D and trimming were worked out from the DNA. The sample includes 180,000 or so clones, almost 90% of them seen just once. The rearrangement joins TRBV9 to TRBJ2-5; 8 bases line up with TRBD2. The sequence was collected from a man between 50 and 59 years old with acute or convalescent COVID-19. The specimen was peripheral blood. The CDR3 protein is CASSVSGVDTWETQYF. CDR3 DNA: TGTGCCAGCAGTGTTAGCGGGGTCGACACTTGGGAGACCCAGTACTTC.